A single T cell receptor beta chain is shown here with its context. Its antigen is unidentified. Germline and junction disagree at one end, which may indicate a read error. Method: immunoSEQ multiplex PCR; TCRdb's copy keeps in-frame clones and lacks some. The repertoire consists of 60,000 to 65,000 clones, with about 91% occurring once and the leading ten covering roughly an eighth. The CDR3 has 13 amino acids. CDR1 MNHEY and CDR2 SVGAGI come from the germline V gene. After autologous stem cell transplantation all patients relapsed, and prior brentuximab vedotin exposure differed between cohorts. This entry is derived from a study of PD-1 blockade in classical Hodgkin lymphoma. Looking at the study overall: Once every 2 weeks, patients received intravenous nivolumab at 3 mg/kg. Findings and caveats of the study: No one has yet defined what causes the repertoire differences, which may be disease activity or prior therapy. Complete responders had baseline diversity similar to newly diagnosed patients. After ASCT, patients who started nivolumab under 1 year later were excluded.

The sequence derives from a human donor with classical Hodgkin lymphoma. The sample in question was peripheral blood mononuclear cells (PBMCs), obtained at baseline. The chain carries TRBV6-5 and TRBJ1-1; a weak D match, TRBD1 (6 bases). The chain's CDR3 is CTSSVTGNTEAFF. The CDR3 nucleotides read TGTACCAGCAGTGTGACAGGGAACACTGAAGCTTTCTTT.